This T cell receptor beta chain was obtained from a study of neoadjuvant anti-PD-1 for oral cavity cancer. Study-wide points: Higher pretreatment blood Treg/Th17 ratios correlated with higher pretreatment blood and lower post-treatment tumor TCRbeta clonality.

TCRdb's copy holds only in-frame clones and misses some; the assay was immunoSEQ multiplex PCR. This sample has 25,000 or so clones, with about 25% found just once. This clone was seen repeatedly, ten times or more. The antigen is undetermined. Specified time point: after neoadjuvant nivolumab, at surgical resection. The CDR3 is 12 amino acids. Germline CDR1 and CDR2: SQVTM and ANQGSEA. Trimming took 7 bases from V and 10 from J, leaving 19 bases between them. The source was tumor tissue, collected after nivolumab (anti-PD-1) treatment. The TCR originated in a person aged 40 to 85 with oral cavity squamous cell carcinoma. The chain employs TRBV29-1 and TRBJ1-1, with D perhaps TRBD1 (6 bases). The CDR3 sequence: CSAVKQGGRAFF. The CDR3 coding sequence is TGCAGCGCCGTTAAACAGGGTGGTAGAGCTTTCTTT. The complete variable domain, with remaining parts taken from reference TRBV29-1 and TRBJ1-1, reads SAVISQKPSRDICQRGTSLTIQCQVDSQVTMMFWYRQQPGQSLTLIATANQGSEATYESGFVIDKFPISRPNLTFSTLTVSNMSPEDSSIYLCSAVKQGGRAFFGQGTRLTVV.